This T cell receptor (beta chain) was sequenced in a study of response to subunit inactivated influenza vaccine. Germline assignment: CDR1 MNHEY and CDR2 SVGEGT. Trimming cost V 6 bases and J 7 bases, with 15 bases left between them. This CDR3 has 13 amino acids. For this clonotype: Its antigen is unknown.

Each CDR3 protein gets one entry after TCRdb re-called the RT-PCR reads with MiXCR. The sample has 400,000 to 550,000 distinct CDR3 sequences; over 25% are singletons. General study points: Each seasonal influenza vaccination recruits few new T cells, the authors suggested.

The chain is built from TRBV6-2 or TRBV6-3 and TRBJ2-5; D is perhaps TRBD1 (6 bases). The input for sequencing was CD4+ T cells sorted from PBMCs, taken more than 4 days after vaccination. This clonotype was obtained from a man aged 50-60 years who received an inactivated influenza vaccine. CDR3 amino acids: CASRLQGGRTQYF. The CDR3, as DNA: TGTGCCAGCAGATTACAGGGTGGGAGGACCCAGTACTTC.